This T cell receptor beta chain stems from a study of T-cell memory formation after mild COVID-19 (dated by TCRdb to the early 2020s). As for the study more broadly: Most TCR sequence clusters were specific to one of the two donors. In a couple of donors, T-cell clones that expanded and contracted after mild COVID-19 were tracked by sequencing TCRalpha and TCRbeta repertoires over time. The cohort was made up of two young adult volunteers, one female and one male, who were previously healthy. What the research found in general, with its limitations: From day 15 to 85, contracting clones showed balanced CD4/CD8 phenotypes, whereas a second wave of clones that expanded from day 15 to 37 leaned towards CD4+. SARS-CoV-2 specificity of the second-wave clones peaking on day 37 was not confirmed. Contracting CD4+ clones were located mainly in the CM and EM memory subsets, whereas CD8+ clones were found to be enriched in EMRA. Only two mild cases were covered in the study, and larger cohorts including severe cases with pre-infection samples were considered necessary. The detection of some responding clones in pre-infection memory suggests that pre-existing cross-reactive memory T cells joined the SARS-CoV-2 response.

Ficoll-Paque density gradient centrifugation was the method used to isolate PBMCs. Sequenced using an Illumina NovaSeq 6000. TCRalpha and TCRbeta cDNA libraries were built by 5'RACE with constant-segment primers, adding sample barcodes and unique molecular identifiers. RNA was extracted from every sample with Trizol reagent. The libraries were amplified in two PCR steps, and the second step added a second sample barcode and Illumina TruSeq adapters. The libraries were sequenced on an Illumina NovaSeq using 2 x 150 bp paired-end reads. Regarding the original processing steps: Reads were demultiplexed and collapsed into UMI-guided consensus sequences with migec v1.2.7. With mixcr v2.1.11, UMI consensuses were aligned to TRA and TRB V and J templates and assembled into clonotypes. Clonotypes were classified as expanded or contracted when called significant by both edgeR and NoisET, with noise models trained on biological replicates. For edgeR calls, the thresholds were a false discovery rate-adjusted p below 0.01 and a log2 fold-change of 1. PCA with hierarchical clustering of max-normalized trajectories of the 1000 most abundant clonotypes was used as exploratory dynamics analysis. Separately sequenced CD4+ and CD8+ repertoires were used to assign a CD4 or CD8 phenotype to each responding clone. TCRdb trimmed public reads at Q25 via fastp, called clones via MiXCR and kept in-frame beta chains. Identical CDR3 proteins give one entry, which carries the most common genes and DNA. These V and J calls originate from TCRdb's pipeline instead of the authors' own analysis. Across this sample there are around 530,000 distinct CDR3 sequences, with less than 25% seen only once. The biggest ten clones account for about 8.4% of the sample.

This clonotype was counted ten times or more. The target of this receptor is not known. Base qualities are not provided; no much larger clone lies one nucleotide away. V loses 3 bases, J loses 0 bases, and the germline ends lie 8 bases apart. CDR1 SGHDT and CDR2 YYEEEE were looked up in the germline V gene. CDR3 length: 14 amino acids, cysteine to phenylalanine. The only DNA kept is the CDR3, 42 bases in frame from the first base. The sample was PBMCs or a T cell subset sorted from them (not recorded which). The V and J segments used are TRBV5-6 and TRBJ2-3; no D gene can be assigned with confidence. This clonotype was obtained from an adult woman who had mild COVID-19 (a few samples of this study predate the infection). The sample titles of this study are shuffled in the database, so cell type and time point are left out; the donor was told from shared clones. For the CDR3, the sequence is CASSSDHSTDTQYF. The DNA reads as follows: TGTGCCAGCAGCTCGGACCATAGCACAGATACGCAGTATTTT. Outside the CDR3, residues come from the reference TRBV5-6 and TRBJ2-3 proteins, so the full variable domain is: DAGVTQSPTHLIKTRGQQVTLRCSPKSGHDTVSWYQQALGQGPQFIFQYYEEEERQRGNFPDRFSGHQFPNYSSELNVNALLLGDSALYLCASSSDHSTDTQYFGPGTRLTVL.